This T cell receptor (beta chain) was sequenced for a study of shared clonotypes between healthy human individuals. Assay used: immunoSEQ multiplex PCR; TCRdb lists only in-frame clones, some missing. The sample has about 580,000 clones, 98% seen once. This CDR3 spans 15 amino acids. V lost 1 base, J lost 5 bases, and 6 bases stayed unmatched. The germline V gene has CDR1 LNHDA and CDR2 SQIVND (reference sequence). The naive CD8 population came from CD45RO-negative cells selected for CCR7, without terminally differentiated effector memory CD45RA+ cells. As concerns this clone: What it binds is unknown.

Study observations and caveats: Some clonotypes were shared by all four sorted-subset donors, while others were not shared. The non-shared ones had lower generation probabilities than the shared ones. Naive subsets, compared against memory subsets, generally had larger estimated richness values.

This sequence joins TRBV19 and TRBJ2-5; TRBD1 agrees at 8 bases. The TCR originated in a man aged 30-40 years in good health. The sample taken for sequencing was naive CD8+ T cells sorted from blood. DNA of the CDR3: TGTGCCAGTAGTATAGGGCAGGGGGCTTTCGAGACCCAGTACTTC. It is translated as CASSIGQGAFETQYF.